Presented here are 22 T cell receptor beta chains from one specimen sequenced in a study of cytomegalovirus exposure and HLA in healthy donors. In the PCR, 60 Vbeta and 13 Jbeta primers were used. Generated by immunoSEQ multiplex PCR, the TCRdb table keeps only in-frame clones and is missing some. The data show fewer than 250,000 clones, about four fifths seen once. Sequenced sample: PBMCs. These receptor sequences come from a man aged 40-50 years in good health and CMV-seropositive.

Of note for this clone: The junction shows a germline mismatch at one end, possibly a read error. The chain uses TRBV9 and TRBJ1-2, with D maybe TRBD1 (6 bases). Germline lookup yields CDR1 SGDLS and CDR2 YYNGEE. The CDR3 totals 14 residues. The CDR3 sequence is CAGSVVQGSGGYTF. CDR3 sequence (DNA): TGTGCCGGCAGCGTAGTCCAGGGGTCTGGCGGCTACACCTTC. Looking up the rest from reference TRBV9 and TRBJ1-2 gives the full variable domain: DSGVTQTPKHLITATGQRVTLRCSPRSGDLSVYWYQQSLDQGLQFLIQYYNGEERAKGNILERFSAQQFPDLHSELNLSSLELGDSALYFCAGSVVQGSGGYTFGSGTRLTVV.

CDR3: CASSGASLRELFF. CDR3 coding DNA: TGTGCCAGCAGTGGGGCGAGCCTGCGAGAACTGTTTTTT. The chain has TRBV6-1 and TRBJ1-4; D is unclear. V shed 4 bases and J shed 12 bases, with 15 bases lying between them. Germline V gene lookup returns CDR1 MNHNS and CDR2 SASEGT. The length of the CDR3 is 13 residues.

V and J are TRBV27 and TRBJ2-7; 8 positions match TRBD2. V shed 5 bases, J shed 6 bases, and the junction held 15 bases outside the gene matches. Germline CDR1 MNHEY, CDR2 SMNVEV (reference sequence). The CDR3 contains 16 residues. The CDR3, as DNA: TGTGCCAGCAGTCCGCCTTCGGGGGCGGGAGGTGCCGAGCAGTACTTC. Protein: CASSPPSGAGGAEQYF.

The V and J genes are TRBV18 and TRBJ2-3; possible D gene TRBD1, 6 bases. Germline V CDR1 and CDR2: KGHSH, LQKENI. CDR3 length: 18 residues. Between the trimmed V and J ends, which lost 1 base and 4 bases, there was a span of 21 bases. This CDR3 is CASSPLPKTGGDADTQYF. In DNA, the CDR3 is TGTGCCAGCTCACCACTCCCTAAGACAGGCGGAGATGCAGATACGCAGTATTTT.

The chain employs TRBV6-5 and TRBJ1-2; 8 bases align to TRBD1. Germline V gene sequence: CDR1 MNHEY, CDR2 SVGAGI. Trimming cost V 0 bases and J 3 bases; bases outside gene matches: 0. This CDR3 has 14 residues. In DNA form, the CDR3 reads TGTGCCAGCAGTTACTCGACAGGGGACTATGGCTACACCTTC. Its protein product is CASSYSTGDYGYTF.

The rearrangement links TRBV5-1 to TRBJ2-3; 8 bases map to TRBD2. The germline V gene encodes CDR1 SGHRS and CDR2 YFSETQ. This CDR3 is built from 15 residues. Trimming took 5 bases from V and 1 from J; bases not matched to a gene: 6. CDR3 loop: CASRLSGSGTDTQYF. The CDR3 region has the DNA TGCGCCAGCAGGTTGAGCGGGAGTGGCACAGATACGCAGTATTTT.

This chain uses TRBV2 with TRBJ1-2, with TRBD1 identical over 9 bases. V lost 11 bases to trimming and J lost 4 bases; unmatched junction nucleotides: 5. Germline CDR1 reads SNHLY; CDR2 reads FYNNEI. The CDR3 loop spans 12 amino acids. In DNA form, the CDR3 reads TGTGCCGGATGGACAGGGGTCTATGGCTACACCTTC. Translation: CAGWTGVYGYTF.

V and J are TRBV5-1 and TRBJ2-1; maybe TRBD1 (6 bases). Trimming removed 0 bases at V and 8 bases at J, with 12 bases between. This CDR3 region has 14 residues. CDR1 and CDR2 (germline): SGHRS, YFSETQ. CDR3 loop: CASSLGQQGDEQFF. The CDR3 DNA reads TGCGCCAGCAGCTTGGGTCAACAGGGCGATGAGCAGTTCTTC.

The V and J genes are TRBV7-8 and TRBJ1-4; no clear D gene. Germline assignment: CDR1 SGHVS and CDR2 FQNEAQ. The ends were cut back, 4 bases at V and 7 bases at J, with 10 bases in the middle. The CDR3 contains 13 residues. The CDR3 region has the DNA TGTGCCAGCAGCTCGGGAGGGATTGAAAAACTGTTTTTT. This gives the protein CASSSGGIEKLFF.

In regard to this clone: Other DNA sequences in the same sample also yield this CDR3. The rearrangement uses TRBV2 and TRBJ2-1; D is perhaps TRBD1 (6 bases). The V end lost 3 bases, the J end lost 3 bases, and 12 bases lay between the germline ends. The CDR3 has 15 amino acids. CDR1 is SNHLY and CDR2 is FYNNEI in the germline V gene. DNA of the CDR3: TGTGCCAGCAGTGAGGTAAGGGGGAACTACAATGAGCAGTTCTTC. Protein product: CASSEVRGNYNEQFF.

This sequence joins TRBV5-1 and TRBJ1-4; D unresolved. Germline loops: CDR1 SGHRS, CDR2 YFSETQ. The CDR3 totals 13 residues. Trimming took 1 base from V and 8 from J, leaving 9 bases between them. CDR3 sequence reads: CASSLISEEKLFF. The CDR3, as DNA: TGCGCCAGCAGCTTGATATCCGAGGAAAAACTGTTTTTT.

This sequence joins TRBV7-9 and TRBJ1-5; D is possibly TRBD1 (6 bases). The CDR3 loop spans 14 amino acids. V was shortened by 5 bases and J by 9 bases, with 17 bases between the two germline ends. Germline V CDR1 and CDR2: SEHNR, FQNEAQ (reference sequence). CDR3 amino acids: CASSLDLKGVPQHF. The CDR3 coding sequence is TGTGCCAGCAGCCTAGACCTAAAGGGGGTGCCCCAGCATTTT.

The chain is built from TRBV5-1 and TRBJ2-1, with a possible D match to TRBD2 (6 bases). The CDR3 is 16 amino acids. The germline V gene has CDR1 SGHRS and CDR2 YFSETQ. Trimming removed 4 bases from V and 0 bases from J, with 14 bases in between. The CDR3 here is CASSLTGLFSYNEQFF. CDR3 sequence (DNA): TGCGCCAGCAGCCTGACGGGACTCTTCTCCTACAATGAGCAGTTCTTC.

The V gene is TRBV7-2, the J gene TRBJ2-5; D is unresolved. Per the germline V gene, CDR1 is SGHTA and CDR2 is FQGNSA. Deletions cut 0 bases from V and 5 bases from J, with 10 bases between. This CDR3 comprises 14 residues. The CDR3 region is CASSLASKRETQYF. Written as DNA, the CDR3 is TGTGCCAGCAGCTTAGCTAGTAAGAGGGAGACCCAGTACTTC.

As regards this clone: Additional DNA sequences in this sample encode the identical CDR3. This chain uses TRBV5-1 with TRBJ2-5; D is perhaps TRBD2 (6 bases). The CDR3 has 14 amino acids. Germline CDR1 and CDR2: SGHRS and YFSETQ. The V and J ends lost 0 bases and 2 bases respectively, with 8 bases between them. Written as DNA, the CDR3 is TGCGCCAGCAGCTTGGGTAGCGGACAAGAGACCCAGTACTTC. This gives the protein CASSLGSGQETQYF.

This chain joins TRBV7-6 and TRBJ2-1, with TRBD2 as a possible D gene (5 bases). Trimming took 5 bases from V and 0 from J, leaving 8 bases between them. CDR1 is SGHVS, CDR2 FNYEAQ, per germline. The CDR3 has 14 residues. The CDR3 sequence: CASSGGISYNEQFF. CDR3 nucleotides: TGTGCCAGCAGCGGAGGTATCTCCTACAATGAGCAGTTCTTC.

The rearrangement uses TRBV6-5 and TRBJ2-5, with D perhaps TRBD2 (6 bases). The end of the DNA aligns better with TRBJ2-7, so the J call may be wrong. Germline V gene data show CDR1 as MNHEY and CDR2 as SVGAGI. The CDR3 runs 13 residues. As DNA, the CDR3 is TGTGCCAGCAGCCCTAGCGCAGTCTACGAGCAGTACTTC. It is translated as CASSPSAVYEQYF.

This chain uses TRBV4-1 with TRBJ2-5, with 14 bases that match TRBD2. The trim removed 4 bases at V and 5 bases at J, leaving 6 bases unmatched. The CDR3 covers 16 residues. Germline assignment: CDR1 MGHRA and CDR2 YSYEKL. The CDR3, as DNA: TGCGCCAGCAGCCTACAGGGGACTAGCGGGAGTGAGACCCAGTACTTC. Protein product: CASSLQGTSGSETQYF.

This clone is a singleton in its sample. This chain links TRBV27 with TRBJ2-7, with 8 bases that match TRBD2. CDR3 size: 14 residues. Germline loops: CDR1 MNHEY, CDR2 SMNVEV (reference sequence). V lost 6 bases, J lost 0 bases, and 4 bases stayed unmatched. The CDR3 sequence is CASRPSGYSYEQYF. The CDR3 coding sequence is TGTGCCAGCAGACCTAGCGGGTACTCCTACGAGCAGTACTTC.

This chain connects TRBV6-5 to TRBJ1-1, with TRBD1 identical over 7 bases. V gave up 5 bases and J gave up 1 base; unmatched junction bases: 4. The CDR3 totals 14 residues. The germline V gene encodes CDR1 MNHEY and CDR2 SVGAGI. The CDR3 region is CASSQGGPNTEAFF. CDR3 DNA sequence: TGTGCCAGCAGTCAAGGGGGCCCGAACACTGAAGCTTTCTTT.

The chain recombines TRBV28 with TRBJ1-1, with unresolved D. CDR1 is MDHEN and CDR2 is SYDVKM in the germline V gene. This CDR3 spans 13 amino acids. Trimming took 6 bases from V and 0 from J, leaving 8 bases between them. CDR3 nucleotide sequence: TGTGCCAGCAGATCTACGGTGAACACTGAAGCTTTCTTT. Protein sequence: CASRSTVNTEAFF.

CDR3 amino acids: CSVGYRKGQPQHF. As DNA, the CDR3 is TGCAGCGTGGGATACAGAAAGGGGCAGCCCCAGCATTTT. The gene calls are TRBV29-1 and TRBJ1-5; a possible D gene is TRBD1 (5 bases). Germline V gene sequence: CDR1 SQVTM, CDR2 ANQGSEA. This CDR3 comprises 13 residues. V was cut by 6 bases and J by 7 bases, with 16 bases left in between. The full variable domain, its missing parts supplied by reference TRBV29-1 and TRBJ1-5, is SAVISQKPSRDICQRGTSLTIQCQVDSQVTMMFWYRQQPGQSLTLIATANQGSEATYESGFVIDKFPISRPNLTFSTLTVSNMSPEDSSIYLCSVGYRKGQPQHFGDGTRLSIL.